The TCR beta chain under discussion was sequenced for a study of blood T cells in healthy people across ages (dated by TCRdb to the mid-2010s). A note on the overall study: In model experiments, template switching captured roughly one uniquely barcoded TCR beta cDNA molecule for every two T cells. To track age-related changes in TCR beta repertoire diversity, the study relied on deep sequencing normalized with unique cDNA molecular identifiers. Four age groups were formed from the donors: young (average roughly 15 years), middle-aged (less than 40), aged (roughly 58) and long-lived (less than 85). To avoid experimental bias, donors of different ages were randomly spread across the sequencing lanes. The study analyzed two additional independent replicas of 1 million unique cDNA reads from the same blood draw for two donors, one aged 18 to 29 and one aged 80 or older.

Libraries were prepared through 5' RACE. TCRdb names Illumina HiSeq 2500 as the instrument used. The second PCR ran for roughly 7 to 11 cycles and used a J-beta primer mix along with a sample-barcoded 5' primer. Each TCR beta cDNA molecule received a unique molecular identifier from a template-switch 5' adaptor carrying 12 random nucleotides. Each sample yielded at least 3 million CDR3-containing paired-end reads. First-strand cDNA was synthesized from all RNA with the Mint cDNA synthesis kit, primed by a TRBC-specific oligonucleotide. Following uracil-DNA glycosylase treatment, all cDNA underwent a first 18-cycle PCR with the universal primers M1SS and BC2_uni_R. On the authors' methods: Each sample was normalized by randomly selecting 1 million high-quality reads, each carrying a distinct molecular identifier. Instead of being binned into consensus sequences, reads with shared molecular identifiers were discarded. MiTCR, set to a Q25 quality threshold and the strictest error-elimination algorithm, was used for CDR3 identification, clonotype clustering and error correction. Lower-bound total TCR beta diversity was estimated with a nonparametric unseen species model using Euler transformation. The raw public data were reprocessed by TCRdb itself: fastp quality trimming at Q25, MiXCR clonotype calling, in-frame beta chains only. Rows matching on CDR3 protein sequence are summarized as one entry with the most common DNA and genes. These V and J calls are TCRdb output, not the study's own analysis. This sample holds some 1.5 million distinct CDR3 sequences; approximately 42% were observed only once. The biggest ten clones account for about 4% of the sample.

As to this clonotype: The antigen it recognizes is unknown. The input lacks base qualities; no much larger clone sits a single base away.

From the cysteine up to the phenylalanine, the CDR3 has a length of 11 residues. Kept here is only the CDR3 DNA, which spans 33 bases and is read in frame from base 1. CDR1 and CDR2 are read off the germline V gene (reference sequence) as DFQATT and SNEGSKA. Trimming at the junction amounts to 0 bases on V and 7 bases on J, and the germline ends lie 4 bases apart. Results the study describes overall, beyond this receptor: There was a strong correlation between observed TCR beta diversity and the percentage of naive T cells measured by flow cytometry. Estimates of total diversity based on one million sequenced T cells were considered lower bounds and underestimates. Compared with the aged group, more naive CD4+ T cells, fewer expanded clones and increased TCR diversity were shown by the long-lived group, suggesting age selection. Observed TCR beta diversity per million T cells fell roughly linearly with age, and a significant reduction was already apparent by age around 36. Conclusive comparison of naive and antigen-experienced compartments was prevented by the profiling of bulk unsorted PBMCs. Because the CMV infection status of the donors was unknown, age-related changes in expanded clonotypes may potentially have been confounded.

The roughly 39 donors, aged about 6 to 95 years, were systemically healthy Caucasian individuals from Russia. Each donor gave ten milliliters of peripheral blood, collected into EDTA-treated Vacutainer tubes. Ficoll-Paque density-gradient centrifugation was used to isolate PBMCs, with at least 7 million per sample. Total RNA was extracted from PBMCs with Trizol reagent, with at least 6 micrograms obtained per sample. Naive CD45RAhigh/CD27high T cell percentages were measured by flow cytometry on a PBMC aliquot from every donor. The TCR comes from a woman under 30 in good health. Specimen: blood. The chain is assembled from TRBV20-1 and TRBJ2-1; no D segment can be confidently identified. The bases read TGCAGTGCTAGAGATGCGAATGAGCAGTTCTTC. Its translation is CSARDANEQFF.